This T cell receptor (beta chain) was recorded in a study of naive and memory T cell subsets. General study points: Possibly reflecting memory cells re-expressing CD45RA, a few larger clonotypes occurred in naive repertoires, especially CD8. Over 85% of naive TCR sequences appeared only once, unlike memory subsets.

This clonotype turned up a few times. Its specificity is unknown. Two oligonucleotides, mixed equimolar, formed the beta constant-region primer covering TRBC1 and TRBC2. Ligated cDNA was amplified by four rounds of PCR with nested alpha and beta constant-region primers and SP2. TCRdb passed the UMI-ligation and nested PCR reads through MiXCR, listing each CDR3 protein once. The sample carries about 140,000 distinct CDR3 sequences, more than 15% recorded once. The CDR3 has 15 amino acids. CDR1 and CDR2 (germline): SGHNT, YENEEA. V dropped 4 bases and J dropped 7; count of bases not matched to a gene: 8.

The chain carries TRBV11-3 and TRBJ2-1; 9 bases are a match to TRBD1. This TCR was recovered from a human donor in good health. Material: naive CD8+ T cells from blood. The CDR3 coding sequence is TGTGCCAGCAGCTCACGGGACAGGGCGGAAAATGAGCAGTTCTTC. It yields the protein CASSSRDRAENEQFF.